This T cell receptor (beta chain) was found in a study of blood T cell repertoires in COVID-19. Study-level background: PBMCs, B-cell-depleted T cells, or T cells provided the cDNA or gDNA that made up the material.

Two negative PCRs, clearance, or symptom resolution were required of recovered Cohort 3 donors. Germline lookup yields CDR1 SGHRS and CDR2 YFSETQ. The CDR3 runs 14 residues. V was clipped by 4 bases and J by 5 bases; unmatched bases: 5. Methods used by the authors: Reference gene primer amplification gave estimated nucleated cell counts. Method: immunoSEQ multiplex PCR; TCRdb's copy keeps in-frame clones and lacks some. The V and J calls and clone size come from that table; D and trimming were worked out from the DNA. This table holds about 190,000 clones, roughly 80% found once. This clone was seen a handful of times.

The rearrangement links TRBV5-1 to TRBJ2-5; 10 bases agree with TRBD2. The TCR was taken from a woman in her twenties or thirties who had recovered from COVID-19. Sequencing was carried out using PBMCs or T cells enriched from blood (not recorded which). The CDR3 spells CASSSGRAWETQYF. The CDR3 DNA reads TGCGCCAGCAGCAGCGGGAGGGCCTGGGAGACCCAGTACTTC.